This entry lists 9 T cell receptor beta chains sequenced from one sample in a study of cytomegalovirus exposure and HLA in healthy donors. Primers included in the PCR were 60 Vbeta and 13 Jbeta primers. Here immunoSEQ multiplex PCR was the method, and the copy in TCRdb shows in-frame clones only, minus some. In all, the sample yields under 200,000 clones. The sequencing sample was made of PBMCs. These receptors all come from a man aged 25 to 40 in good health and CMV-seronegative.

The chain combines TRBV6-5 with TRBJ2-5, with D possibly TRBD2 on 5 matching bases. The CDR3 loop spans 14 amino acids. Germline V gene data show CDR1 as MNHEY and CDR2 as SVGAGI. Trimming stripped 0 bases from V and 5 bases from J, with 10 bases between. CDR3 protein: CASSYSSSGETQYF. In DNA form, the CDR3 reads TGTGCCAGCAGTTACTCGTCCTCGGGGGAGACCCAGTACTTC.

The genes are TRBV7-2 and TRBJ1-4; D is unresolved. CDR1 and CDR2 from the germline V gene are SGHTA and FQGNSA. The CDR3 runs to 14 residues. V gave up 1 base and J gave up 8 bases, with 11 bases separating them. CDR3 region: CASSLDPAGEKLFF. The CDR3 bases are TGTGCCAGCAGCTTAGACCCGGCGGGAGAAAAACTGTTTTTT. The full variable domain, in which reference TRBV7-2 and TRBJ1-4 provide the parts outside the CDR3, is GAGVSQSPSNKVTEKGKDVELRCDPISGHTALYWYRQSLGQGLEFLIYFQGNSAPDKSGLPSDRFSAERTGGSVSTLTIQRTQQEDSAVYLCASSLDPAGEKLFFGSGTQLSVL.

In nucleotides, the CDR3 is TGTGCCAGCAGCTCATGGGGACAGGTCATCAGGGAGCTGTTTTTT. It is translated as CASSSWGQVIRELFF. The V and J genes are TRBV5-6 and TRBJ2-2, with 8 positions matching TRBD1. The trim removed 3 bases at V and 9 bases at J, leaving 10 bases unmatched. CDR3 length: 15 amino acids. Germline assignment: CDR1 SGHDT and CDR2 YYEEEE.

V gene TRBV10-1 combines with J gene TRBJ2-1, with 9 bases aligning to TRBD1. CDR3 length: 16 residues. The V and J ends lost 3 bases and 2 bases, in that order; junction bases with no gene match: 5. The V gene's germline CDR1 is WNHNN and CDR2 SYGVQD (reference sequence). The CDR3 region has the DNA TGCGCCAGCAGTGATGGTGGGACAGGGACCTACAATGAGCAGTTCTTC. It codes for CASSDGGTGTYNEQFF.

V and J are TRBV25-1 and TRBJ2-7; possibly TRBD1 for D (6 bases). The length of the CDR3 is 12 residues. The ends were cut back, 1 base at V and 12 bases at J, with 13 bases in the middle. The germline gives CDR1 MGHDK, CDR2 SYGVNS. The CDR3 bases are TGTGCCAGCAGTGAATCTGTGGGGGCTACGTACTTC. This translates into CASSESVGATYF.

The chain employs TRBV10-1 and TRBJ2-7, with 10 bases matching TRBD1. This CDR3 contains 15 residues. Looked up from germline, CDR1 is WNHNN and CDR2 is SYGVQD (reference sequence). The trim removed 9 bases at V and 3 bases at J, leaving 11 bases unmatched. The CDR3 reads CASHSPRDRGYEQYF. The CDR3 nucleotides read TGCGCCAGTCACTCCCCGCGGGACAGGGGCTACGAGCAGTACTTC.

The chain is built from TRBV6-5 and TRBJ2-3, with TRBD2 as a possible D gene (7 bases). Trimming pared 4 bases from V and 1 base from J, leaving 15 bases between. Germline CDR1 MNHEY, CDR2 SVGAGI. CDR3 length: 16 amino acids. CDR3 sequence reads: CASSSLGGGGTDTQYF. The CDR3 nucleotides are TGTGCCAGCAGTTCTCTAGGAGGGGGGGGCACAGATACGCAGTATTTT.

The chain uses TRBV4-3 and TRBJ2-5, with TRBD2 as a possible D gene (6 bases). Looked up from germline, CDR1 is LGHNA and CDR2 is YSLEER. The CDR3 has 14 amino acids. V lost 4 bases to trimming and J lost 4 bases, with 13 bases between them. The CDR3 region is CASSPLGLPETQYF. CDR3 nucleotides: TGCGCCAGCAGCCCGCTGGGACTCCCAGAGACCCAGTACTTC.

The J gene is TRBJ2-5, the V gene TRBV7-6; D is undetermined. The CDR3 runs 12 residues. Germline V gene lookup returns CDR1 SGHVS and CDR2 FNYEAQ. V lost 5 bases and J lost 3, with 7 bases in between. The CDR3 spells CASSVVEETQYF. The CDR3 region has the DNA TGTGCCAGCAGCGTAGTAGAAGAGACCCAGTACTTC.